Included here is one TCR beta chain sequence, with context. The sample belongs to a study of blood T cell repertoires in COVID-19. Turning to the study itself: Sample material is recorded as cDNA or gDNA derived from T cells, B-cell-depleted T cells, or PBMCs.

Original methodology: Amplification of reference gene primers was used by the study to estimate nucleated cell counts. Repertoires were generated with immunoSEQ multiplex PCR, while TCRdb's copy carries only in-frame clones and drops some. Clone size and the V and J calls come from that table; the DNA yielded D and trimming. The table has over 70,000 clones, about 86% seen once. Sample: peripheral blood. This receptor was identified in a human donor in a cohort sampled during active COVID-19.

The CDR3 spells CASSSGQGRLDTEAFF. The CDR3 DNA reads TGTGCCAGCAGCTCGGGACAGGGTAGGCTTGACACTGAAGCTTTCTTT. The chain uses TRBV11-3 and TRBJ1-1, with 9 bases fitting TRBD1. V was clipped by 4 bases and J by 3 bases; unmatched bases: 9. The CDR3 has 16 amino acids. Germline loops: CDR1 SGHNT, CDR2 YENEEA. Using reference TRBV11-3 and TRBJ1-1 for the parts outside the CDR3, the full variable domain is EAGVVQSPRYKIIEKKQPVAFWCNPISGHNTLYWYLQNLGQGPELLIRYENEEAVDDSQLPKDRFSAERLKGVDSTLKIQPAELGDSAVYLCASSSGQGRLDTEAFFGQGTRLTVV.